Given below is one T cell receptor beta chain in context. The antigen remains unidentified. The data originate from a study of vaccination and CD4 T cells after COVID-19. Time point noted: late sampling 161 to 241 days after vaccination in a few convalescent patients. Study-wide findings and caveats: The analysis of convalescent patients involved relatively few individuals and lacked early post-infection timepoints.

TCRdb re-analysed the PCR reads in MiXCR, keeping a single row per CDR3 protein. The data show more than 25,000 distinct CDR3 sequences, 49% seen once. This CDR3 is built from 15 residues. Germline V gives CDR1 MNHEY, CDR2 SVGEGT. The sequencing here drew on CD4+ T cells from blood, taken about 7 months after SARS-CoV-2 vaccination. The chain combines TRBV6-2 or TRBV6-3 with TRBJ2-7; the match to TRBD1 covers 9 bases. The source is a human donor who had recovered from COVID-19. The CDR3, as DNA: TGTACCCCGCCCTACAGGGGGCTACTGGGGGGCGAGCAGTACTTC. Amino acids: CTPPYRGLLGGEQYF.